The text below deals with one TCR beta chain. What it binds is not known. Germline V gene lookup returns CDR1 SQVTM and CDR2 ANQGSEA. Trimming stripped 6 bases from V and 2 bases from J, with 7 bases between. The CDR3 has 11 residues. These data originate in a study of cytomegalovirus exposure and HLA in healthy donors. Study results and caveats: Some TCR beta chains (around 180 of them) were listed as cytomegalovirus-associated.

PCR primers comprised 60 Vbeta and 13 Jbeta primers. The method was immunoSEQ multiplex PCR; TCRdb's version includes in-frame clones alone and lacks a portion of them. The data contain roughly 130,000 clones, roughly three fifths of them singletons. This receptor was taken from a woman aged 40 to 50 in good health and CMV-seropositive. The chain carries TRBV29-1 and TRBJ1-1; no clear D gene. The sequencing input was PBMCs. CDR3 coding DNA: TGCAGCGTATCTGTTAACACTGAAGCTTTCTTT. Translation gives CSVSVNTEAFF.